This TCR beta chain was identified during a study of blood T cell repertoires in COVID-19. Study context: Collection of acute and convalescent COVID-19 samples took place in the United States, Italy and Spain. T cells, B-cell-depleted T cells, or PBMCs provided the cDNA or gDNA that served as material.

Recruited during active infection, patients (from Seattle) were subsequently followed longitudinally. Per the original methods: The assay estimated nucleated cells by amplifying reference gene primers. Profiling relied on immunoSEQ multiplex PCR, and the TCRdb table lists in-frame clones only, not all of them. That table furnishes V, J and clone size, whereas the DNA furnished D and trimming. The repertoire has 150,000 to 200,000 clones, roughly 80% of them found once; the top ten carry roughly an eighth. This CDR3 is built from 14 residues. V was shortened by 3 bases and J by 5 bases, with 12 bases between the two germline ends. Germline V gene sequence: CDR1 KGHDR, CDR2 SFDVKD.

The chain carries TRBV24-1 and TRBJ2-5; D ambiguous. This receptor was obtained from a woman aged 80 or older with COVID-19, enrolled during active disease. Sequencing input: peripheral blood. The DNA for the CDR3 is TGTGCCACCAGTGATAACACAAAAGTGGAGACCCAGTACTTC. It specifies CATSDNTKVETQYF.